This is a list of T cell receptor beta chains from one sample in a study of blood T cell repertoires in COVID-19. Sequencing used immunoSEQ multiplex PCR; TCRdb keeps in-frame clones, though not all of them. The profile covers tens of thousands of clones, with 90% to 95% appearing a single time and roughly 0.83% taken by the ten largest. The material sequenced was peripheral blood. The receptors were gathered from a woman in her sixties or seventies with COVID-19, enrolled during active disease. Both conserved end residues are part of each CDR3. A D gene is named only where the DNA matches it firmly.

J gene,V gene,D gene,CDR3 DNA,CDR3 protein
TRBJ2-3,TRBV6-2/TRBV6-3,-,TGTGCCAGCAGCTTGAGACACACTAGCACAGATACGCAGTATTTT,CASSLRHTSTDTQYF
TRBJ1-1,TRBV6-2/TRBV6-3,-,TGTGCCAGCAGTGATAACAAGGGTCGGGATTTCTTT,CASSDNKGRDFF
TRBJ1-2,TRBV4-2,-,TGTGCCAGCAGCCAAGACGGAGGATATGGCTACACCTTC,CASSQDGGYGYTF
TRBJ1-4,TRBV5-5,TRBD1,TGTGCCAGCAGCTTGATGTGGACAGGGGGAAGTGGTGGCGAAAAACTGTTTTTT,CASSLMWTGGSGGEKLFF
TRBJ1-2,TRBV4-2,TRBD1,TGTGCCAGCAGCCAAGATTTGGACAGGGGGAAGGGCTATGGCTACACCTTC,CASSQDLDRGKGYGYTF
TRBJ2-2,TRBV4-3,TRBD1,TGCGCCAGCAGCCAAGAAGGGAACAGGGGGTTGGGCACCGGGGAGCTGTTTTTT,CASSQEGNRGLGTGELFF
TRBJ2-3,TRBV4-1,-,TGCGCCAGCAGCCAATCCACCCAGACTCGCGGGAGCACAGATACGCAGTATTTT,CASSQSTQTRGSTDTQYF
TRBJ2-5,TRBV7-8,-,TGTGCCAGCAGCTTAGACAGCCTAGCTACAGAGACCCAGTACTTC,CASSLDSLATETQYF
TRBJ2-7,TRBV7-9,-,TGTGCCAGCAGCTTAGAGGGGTTAAACGAGCAGTACTTC,CASSLEGLNEQYF
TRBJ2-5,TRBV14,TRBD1,TGTGCCAGCAGCCAAAACAGGGGCCGACAAGAGACCCAGTACTTC,CASSQNRGRQETQYF
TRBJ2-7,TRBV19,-,TGTGCCAGTAGTATTGCGGCGAGCTCGACCTACGAGCAGTACTTC,CASSIAASSTYEQYF